The 32 T cell receptor beta chains given below trace back to one sample, sequenced in a study of glioma-infiltrating T cells after dendritic cell vaccination. Profiling relied on immunoSEQ multiplex PCR, and the TCRdb table lists in-frame clones only, not all of them. The top ten clones hold roughly 2.8% of a sample with roughly 100,000 clones, 90% of them seen once. Time point indicated: after dendritic cell vaccination, including at tumor progression/relapse. The sequenced sample was blood, obtained after dendritic cell vaccination. These TCRs come from a human donor with glioblastoma.

The chain uses TRBV4-1 and TRBJ2-3, with 7 bases aligning to TRBD2. Germline V CDR1 and CDR2: MGHRA, YSYEKL. V was clipped by 4 bases and J by 0 bases; unmatched bases: 4. The CDR3 runs to 15 residues. CDR3 in amino acids: CASSLGGGSTDTQYF. The DNA for the CDR3 is TGCGCCAGCAGCCTAGGCGGGGGTAGCACAGATACGCAGTATTTT.

The chain links TRBV27 to TRBJ2-7; TRBD2 aligns across 10 bases. Germline CDR1 and CDR2: MNHEY and SMNVEV (reference sequence). The CDR3 sequence is 16 residues long. With 3 bases clipped from V and 2 bases from J, the junction kept 7 bases outside the gene matches. This chain's CDR3 is CASSFLAGGSPYEQYF. CDR3 DNA: TGTGCCAGCAGTTTCTTAGCGGGAGGTTCCCCCTACGAGCAGTACTTC.

The J gene is TRBJ1-2, the V gene TRBV19; 7 bases map to TRBD1. Trimming removed 8 bases from V and 3 bases from J; junction bases left unmatched: 3. This CDR3 has 12 residues. CDR1 LNHDA and CDR2 SQIVND come from the germline V gene (reference sequence). The CDR3 here is CASLQGYYGYTF. For the CDR3, the DNA is TGTGCCAGTTTACAGGGGTACTATGGCTACACCTTC. The entire variable domain, with the rest obtained from reference TRBV19 and TRBJ1-2, is as follows: DGGITQSPKYLFRKEGQNVTLSCEQNLNHDAMYWYRQDPGQGLRLIYYSQIVNDFQKGDIAEGYSVSREKKESFPLTVTSAQKNPTAFYLCASLQGYYGYTFGSGTRLTVV.

The rearrangement links TRBV13 to TRBJ1-1; unclear D gene. V lost 0 bases, J lost 6 bases, and 5 bases lay in between. The CDR3 loop spans 12 amino acids. Germline V lookup: CDR1 PRHDT, CDR2 FYEKMQ (reference sequence). CDR3 sequence (DNA): TGTGCCAGCAGCTTAGGGGAGGCTGAAGCTTTCTTT. This sequence encodes CASSLGEAEAFF.

The chain has TRBV6-1 and TRBJ2-7; TRBD1 matches 9 bases. Trimming removed 3 bases from V and 2 bases from J; junction bases left unmatched: 5. The V gene's germline CDR1 is MNHNS and CDR2 SASEGT. The CDR3 sequence is 15 residues long. The CDR3 DNA reads as TGTGCCAGCAGTGAGCCAGGACAGGGGCCCTACGAGCAGTACTTC. Translation gives CASSEPGQGPYEQYF.

This rearrangement joins TRBV4-2 to TRBJ1-5; no clear D gene. There are 17 residues in the CDR3. Germline V gene lookup returns CDR1 LGHNA and CDR2 YNFKEQ. Trimming shortened V by 0 bases and J by 2 bases, and 14 bases separated the two germline ends. The CDR3 region has the DNA TGTGCCAGCAGCCAAGAAGAAACGGGAGGCGGCAATCAGCCCCAGCATTTT. This sequence encodes CASSQEETGGGNQPQHF.

V gene TRBV6-5 combines with J gene TRBJ1-5; 8 nucleotides match TRBD1. The length of the CDR3 is 14 residues. V shed 6 bases, J shed 2 bases, and the junction held 3 bases outside the gene matches. In germline, CDR1 is MNHEY, CDR2 SVGAGI. The CDR3 bases are TGTGCCAGCAGAGGACAGGGAGGCAATCAGCCCCAGCATTTT. Translation: CASRGQGGNQPQHF.

The V call is TRBV19, the J call TRBJ2-5; 9 bases are shared with TRBD2. The J call may be wrong; the DNA end is better matched by TRBJ2-7. CDR1 and CDR2 (germline): LNHDA, SQIVND (reference sequence). This CDR3 contains 15 residues. DNA of the CDR3: TGTGCCAGTAGTGCTCGGACTAGCGAAGACTACGAGCAGTACTTC. It translates to CASSARTSEDYEQYF.

The CDR3 DNA reads as TGTGCCAGTAGTATGGACAGGACAGCAGATACGCAGTATTTT. Translated: CASSMDRTADTQYF. The genes are TRBV19 and TRBJ2-3; 7 bases are a match to TRBD1. After removal of 3 bases from V and 4 bases from J, the junction contained 4 bases not matched to a gene. This CDR3 comprises 14 residues. Looked up from germline, CDR1 is LNHDA and CDR2 is SQIVND (reference sequence).

The CDR3 spells CSVAERANEQFF. The DNA for the CDR3 is TGCAGCGTTGCGGAGAGAGCCAATGAGCAGTTCTTC. The V and J genes are TRBV29-1 and TRBJ2-1; the D is unclear. CDR3 size: 12 residues. Germline-derived CDR1 and CDR2 are SQVTM and ANQGSEA. Trimming removed 4 bases at V and 6 bases at J, with 10 bases between.

This chain uses TRBV25-1 with TRBJ1-2; no clear D gene. The V gene's germline CDR1 is MGHDK and CDR2 SYGVNS. Trimming left V 2 bases short and J 7 bases short, with 11 bases between. The CDR3 runs 13 residues. The CDR3: CASSEGGPGGYTF. The CDR3, as DNA: TGTGCCAGCAGTGAAGGAGGGCCGGGTGGCTACACCTTC.

The gene calls are TRBV11-3 and TRBJ2-7; 7 nucleotides agree with TRBD1. This CDR3 comprises 16 residues. With V trimmed by 4 bases and J by 3 bases, 12 bases remained unmatched. Germline-derived CDR1 and CDR2 are SGHNT and YENEEA. CDR3: CASSSLPRDSLYEQYF. The CDR3, as DNA: TGTGCCAGCAGCTCCTTACCCCGGGACAGCCTCTACGAGCAGTACTTC.

The chain has TRBV4-2 and TRBJ2-7, with 11 bases fitting TRBD2. The ends lost 0 bases at V and 4 bases at J; junction bases unmatched: 5. Germline loops: CDR1 LGHNA, CDR2 YNFKEQ. The CDR3 spans 16 residues. CDR3 region: CASSQEGTSGAYEQYF. CDR3 DNA sequence: TGTGCCAGCAGCCAAGAAGGGACTAGCGGCGCATACGAGCAGTACTTC.

The genes are TRBV7-3 and TRBJ2-1; 7 nucleotides match TRBD2. CDR1 is SGHTA and CDR2 is FQGTGA in the germline V gene. The CDR3 contains 16 residues. The J segment lost 5 bases and the V segment lost 2 bases, leaving 9 bases of the junction unmatched. CDR3 in DNA: TGTGCCAGCAGCTTAGGATGGAGCGGGGCAGACAATGAGCAGTTCTTC. It codes for CASSLGWSGADNEQFF.

V is TRBV5-4 and J is TRBJ1-2; 8 bases are shared with TRBD1. V trimming: 3 bases; J trimming: 12 bases; junction bases outside the gene matches: 7. CDR1 and CDR2 (germline): SGHNT, YYREEE (reference sequence). This CDR3 spans 12 amino acids. The CDR3 DNA reads as TGTGCCAGCAGCTCTGACAGGGGCCCTAACACCTTC. As protein: CASSSDRGPNTF.

The V and J genes are TRBV4-2 and TRBJ2-2, with unresolved D. V was clipped by 3 bases and J by 0 bases, with 8 bases between them. CDR3 length: 15 residues. Germline V gives CDR1 LGHNA, CDR2 YNFKEQ. The CDR3 nucleotides read TGTGCCAGCAGCCAGGCCACCGCGAACACCGGGGAGCTGTTTTTT. It specifies CASSQATANTGELFF.

This chain connects TRBV18 to TRBJ1-6, with D uncertain. V was clipped by 2 bases and J by 7 bases, with 12 bases between them. The CDR3 has 15 residues. CDR1 and CDR2 (germline): KGHSH, LQKENI. The CDR3: CASSPSLRENSPLHF. CDR3 DNA sequence: TGTGCCAGCTCACCATCACTGAGAGAAAATTCACCCCTCCACTTT.

In its sample, this clone was seen once. This chain connects TRBV5-1 to TRBJ1-2, with D uncertain. CDR3 length: 14 amino acids. Per the germline V gene, CDR1 is SGHRS and CDR2 is YFSETQ. Trimming cost V 2 bases and J 6 bases, with 14 bases left between them. The CDR3 spells CASSLIGDSDGYTF. As DNA, the CDR3 is TGCGCCAGCAGCTTAATCGGGGATTCGGATGGCTACACCTTC.

J is TRBJ2-7 and V is TRBV11-3; 8 bases are a match to TRBD2. CDR1 and CDR2 (germline): SGHNT, YENEEA. The CDR3 contains 16 residues. The junction had 14 bases not matched to a gene; V was cut back by 5 bases and J by 5 bases. The CDR3 DNA follows: TGTGCCAGCAGCCTCTCATCAACGGGACTAGTGAACGAGCAGTACTTC. Its protein is CASSLSSTGLVNEQYF.

This chain uses TRBV5-1 with TRBJ2-1; D unclear. The CDR3 loop spans 14 amino acids. The germline V gene has CDR1 SGHRS and CDR2 YFSETQ. Trimming took 0 bases from V and 7 from J, leaving 11 bases between them. For the CDR3, the DNA is TGCGCCAGCAGCTTGGAGCTTCGTGAGAATGAGCAGTTCTTC. As protein: CASSLELRENEQFF.

J is TRBJ2-7 and V is TRBV27; the D is unclear. The CDR3 is made up of 15 amino acids. Germline assignment: CDR1 MNHEY and CDR2 SMNVEV (reference sequence). Trimming pared 0 bases from V and 4 bases from J, leaving 13 bases between. The DNA for the CDR3 is TGTGCCAGCAGTTTATCCGGAGACGGTTTGTACGAGCAGTACTTC. It codes for CASSLSGDGLYEQYF.

The CDR3 nucleotides are TGTGCCAGCAGTGGACAGGAGACCCAGCATTTT. Translation gives CASSGQETQHF. V usage is TRBV25-1 and J usage is TRBJ1-5; D might be TRBD1 (6 bases). Germline CDR1 and CDR2: MGHDK and SYGVNS. The V and J ends lost 4 bases and 11 bases respectively, with 9 bases between them. The CDR3 sequence is 11 residues long.

This clone occurred once. The chain combines TRBV4-1 with TRBJ2-5; D is perhaps TRBD1 (6 bases). This CDR3 contains 14 residues. Per germline, CDR1 MGHRA and CDR2 YSYEKL. Trimming left V 3 bases short and J 4 bases short, with 12 bases between. CDR3 DNA sequence: TGCGCCAGCAGCCAGCTTCTCAGGGGAGAGACCCAGTACTTC. Translating gives CASSQLLRGETQYF.

This chain joins TRBV2 and TRBJ2-7, with 10 bases lining up with TRBD1. The CDR3 is 15 residues long. The V segment lost 2 bases and the J segment 8 bases; nucleotides outside the gene matches: 9. The germline V gene has CDR1 SNHLY and CDR2 FYNNEI. CDR3 nucleotides: TGTGCCAGCAGTGAAAGACAGGGGGCGAGAGGCCAGCAGTACTTC. Residues: CASSERQGARGQQYF.

This clone was seen just once. The rearrangement links TRBV11-2 to TRBJ2-7, with a possible D match to TRBD1 (6 bases). Trimming removed 1 base from V and 6 bases from J, with 19 bases in between. This CDR3 has 16 amino acids. From germline, CDR1 is SGHAT and CDR2 FQNNGV. The CDR3 spells CASSLVRGQGSGEQYF. The CDR3 DNA sequence: TGTGCCAGCAGCTTAGTACGCGGTCAGGGGTCTGGCGAGCAGTACTTC.

This chain connects TRBV2 to TRBJ2-7; 9 nucleotides agree with TRBD2. Germline lookup yields CDR1 SNHLY and CDR2 FYNNEI. The trim removed 8 bases at V and 3 bases at J, leaving 5 bases unmatched. The CDR3 is 13 amino acids. CDR3 sequence: CASGGRGYYEQYF. Here the CDR3 DNA reads TGTGCCAGCGGCGGGAGGGGTTACTACGAGCAGTACTTC.

In its sample, this clone was seen once. This sequence joins TRBV5-1 and TRBJ1-4, with 7 nucleotides matching TRBD1. The CDR3 covers 14 residues. The germline V gene has CDR1 SGHRS and CDR2 YFSETQ. V lost 4 bases to trimming and J lost 7 bases; unmatched junction nucleotides: 7. The CDR3 nucleotides are TGCGCCAGCAGCCCACAGGGGAGAGTTGAAAAACTGTTTTTT. Translation: CASSPQGRVEKLFF. The whole variable domain, remainder taken from reference TRBV5-1 and TRBJ1-4, is KAGVTQTPRYLIKTRGQQVTLSCSPISGHRSVSWYQQTPGQGLQFLFEYFSETQRNKGNFPGRFSGRQFSNSRSEMNVSTLELGDSALYLCASSPQGRVEKLFFGSGTQLSVL.

The chain has TRBV5-6 and TRBJ1-6, with D unresolved. There are 13 residues in the CDR3. CDR1 is SGHDT and CDR2 is YYEEEE in the germline V gene. V was pared by 0 bases and J by 6 bases, with 4 bases between. This CDR3 reads CASSLASNSPLHF. CDR3 DNA: TGTGCCAGCAGCTTGGCTAGTAATTCACCCCTCCACTTT.

As to this clone: Other DNA sequences in this specimen translate into the identical CDR3. J is TRBJ2-1 and V is TRBV11-3; 13 nucleotides agree with TRBD2. V lost 5 bases, J lost 5 bases, and 6 bases stayed unmatched. Looked up from germline, CDR1 is SGHNT and CDR2 is YENEEA. This CDR3 is built from 16 residues. The CDR3 sequence: CASSTQGLAGNNEQFF. The CDR3 DNA reads as TGTGCCAGCAGCACCCAGGGACTAGCGGGAAACAATGAGCAGTTCTTC.

This clone was observed once. V is TRBV6-1 and J is TRBJ2-7, with TRBD1 as a possible D gene (8 bases). This CDR3 contains 13 residues. CDR1 is MNHNS, CDR2 SASEGT, per germline. Trimming removed 1 base from V and 6 bases from J, with 10 bases in between. CDR3 coding DNA: TGTGCCAGCAGTGAAGACAGGGGGGGCGAGCAGTACTTC. It codes for CASSEDRGGEQYF.

As DNA, the CDR3 is TGTGCCATCAGTGGGTCCTCCCGGGGAGGGAGTGGGGCGGTTGATGAGCAGTTCTTC. Translating gives CAISGSSRGGSGAVDEQFF. The chain is built from TRBV10-3 and TRBJ2-1, with TRBD2 identical over 7 bases. CDR1 and CDR2 from the germline V gene are ENHRY and SYGVKD. The V segment lost 4 bases and the J segment 8 bases; nucleotides outside the gene matches: 23. The CDR3 is 19 amino acids.

V gene TRBV19 combines with J gene TRBJ1-2, with D maybe TRBD1 (5 bases). The CDR3 totals 14 residues. Germline CDR1 reads LNHDA; CDR2 reads SQIVND (reference sequence). Trimming shortened V by 3 bases and J by 3 bases, and 11 bases separated the two germline ends. The CDR3 DNA is TGTGCCAGTAGTATGACAGTCCAAGACTATGGCTACACCTTC. It yields the protein CASSMTVQDYGYTF. Combining the CDR3 with reference TRBV19 and TRBJ1-2 gives the whole variable domain DGGITQSPKYLFRKEGQNVTLSCEQNLNHDAMYWYRQDPGQGLRLIYYSQIVNDFQKGDIAEGYSVSREKKESFPLTVTSAQKNPTAFYLCASSMTVQDYGYTFGSGTRLTVV.